This T cell receptor beta chain was profiled in a study of neurological immune-mediated disorders. The cDNA was generated by 5'RACE with 10-nucleotide random UMIs. Using its own MiXCR run on the 5' RACE reads, TCRdb lists one record per CDR3 protein. The sample lists about 80,000 distinct CDR3 sequences; 5.8% were seen once. General study findings and limits: The absence of shared CDR3 amino acid sequences among expanded clones across subjects suggests private repertoires in all groups.

Time point here: longitudinal time-point 2. The starting material, 2 million PBMCs stored at -80 C, gave rise to the unsorted libraries. CDR1 is DFQATT, CDR2 SNEGSKA, per germline (reference sequence). Trimming removed 1 base at V and 2 bases at J, with 19 bases between. This CDR3 is built from 17 residues. This clonotype has ten or more counts. Its antigen remains unknown. Sequencing was done on a sample of PBMCs. The TCR originated in a woman in her sixties with multiple sclerosis. The chain has TRBV20-1 and TRBJ2-3; D might be TRBD1 (5 bases). Written as DNA, the CDR3 is TGCAGTGCTAGAGTCCCGACAGCCCGCCGACCCACAGATACGCAGTATTTT. Encoded protein: CSARVPTARRPTDTQYF.